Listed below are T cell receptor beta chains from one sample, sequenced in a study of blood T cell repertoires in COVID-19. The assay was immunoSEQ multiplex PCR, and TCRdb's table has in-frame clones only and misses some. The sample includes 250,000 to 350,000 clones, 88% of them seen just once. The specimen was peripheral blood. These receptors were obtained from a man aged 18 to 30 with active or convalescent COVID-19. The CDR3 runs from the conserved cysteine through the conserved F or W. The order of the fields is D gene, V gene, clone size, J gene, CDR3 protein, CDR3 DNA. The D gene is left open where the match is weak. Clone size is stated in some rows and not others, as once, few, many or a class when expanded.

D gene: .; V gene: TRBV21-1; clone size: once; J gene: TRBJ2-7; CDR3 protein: CASSQPRRVLSYEQYF; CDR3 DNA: TGTGCCAGCAGCCAGCCACGGAGGGTCCTCTCCTACGAGCAGTACTTC
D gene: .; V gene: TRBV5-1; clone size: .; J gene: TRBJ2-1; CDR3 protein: CASRGGAANNEQFF; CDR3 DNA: TGCGCCAGCAGGGGTGGGGCGGCCAACAATGAGCAGTTCTTC
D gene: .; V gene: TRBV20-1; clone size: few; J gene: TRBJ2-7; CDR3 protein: CIRKGSYEQYF; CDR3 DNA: TGCATTCGGAAGGGGTCCTACGAGCAGTACTTC
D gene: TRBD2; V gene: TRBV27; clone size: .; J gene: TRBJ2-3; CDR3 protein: CASSKNSGGFTDTQYF; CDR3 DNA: TGTGCCAGCAGTAAGAATAGCGGGGGGTTCACAGATACGCAGTATTTT
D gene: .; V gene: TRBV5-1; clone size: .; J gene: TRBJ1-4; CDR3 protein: CASSAELPTNEKLFF; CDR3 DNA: TGCGCCAGCAGCGCCGAGCTTCCAACTAATGAAAAACTGTTTTTT
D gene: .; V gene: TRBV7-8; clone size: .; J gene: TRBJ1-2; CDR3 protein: CASSPVQGNYGYTF; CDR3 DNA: TGTGCCAGCAGCCCCGTACAGGGAAACTATGGCTACACCTTC
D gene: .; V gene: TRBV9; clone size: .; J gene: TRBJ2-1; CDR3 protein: CASSVAGKGGNEQFF; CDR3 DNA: TGTGCCAGCAGCGTAGCGGGGAAGGGCGGGAATGAGCAGTTCTTC
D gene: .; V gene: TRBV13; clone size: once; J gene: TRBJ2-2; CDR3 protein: CASTPNRDAGDTGELFF; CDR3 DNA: TGTGCCAGCACCCCCAACAGGGACGCGGGGGACACCGGGGAGCTGTTTTTT
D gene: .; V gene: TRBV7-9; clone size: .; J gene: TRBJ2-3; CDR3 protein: CASRSGTSTDTQYF; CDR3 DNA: TGTGCCAGCAGGTCAGGGACTAGCACAGATACGCAGTATTTT
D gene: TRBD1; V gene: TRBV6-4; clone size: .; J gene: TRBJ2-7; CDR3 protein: CASSDSGAWDRGGLTSYEQYF; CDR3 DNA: TGTGCCAGCAGTGACTCCGGAGCCTGGGACAGGGGAGGCTTGACCTCCTACGAGCAGTACTTC
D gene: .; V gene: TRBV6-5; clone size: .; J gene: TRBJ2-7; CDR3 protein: CASSYRAGKDEQYF; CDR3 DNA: TGTGCCAGCAGTTACCGGGCAGGGAAGGACGAGCAGTACTTC
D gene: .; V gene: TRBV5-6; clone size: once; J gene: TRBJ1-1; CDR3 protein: CASSLAGGNTEAFF; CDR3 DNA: TGTGCCAGCAGCTTGGCCGGGGGAAACACTGAAGCTTTCTTT
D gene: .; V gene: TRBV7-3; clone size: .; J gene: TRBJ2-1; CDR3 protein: CASSPLGANPQYNEQFF; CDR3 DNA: TGTGCCAGCAGCCCCTTAGGGGCCAATCCCCAGTACAATGAGCAGTTCTTC
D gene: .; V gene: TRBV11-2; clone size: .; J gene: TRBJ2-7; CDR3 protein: CASSLAGGYSPEQYF; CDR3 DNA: TGTGCCAGCAGCTTAGCTGGGGGGTATTCTCCCGAGCAGTACTTC
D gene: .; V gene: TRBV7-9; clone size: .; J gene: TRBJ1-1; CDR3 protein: CASSLPGSTEAFF; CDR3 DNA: TGTGCCAGCAGCTTACCAGGGTCGACTGAAGCTTTCTTT
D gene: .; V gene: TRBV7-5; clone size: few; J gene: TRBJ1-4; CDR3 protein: CARSRQKEFRGAHEKLFF; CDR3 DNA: TGTGCCAGAAGCCGACAAAAGGAGTTTCGGGGGGCGCATGAAAAACTGTTTTTT
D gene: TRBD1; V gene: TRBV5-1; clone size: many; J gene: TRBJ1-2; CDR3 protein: CASSLAGTGGEGYTF; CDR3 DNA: TGCGCCAGCAGCTTGGCCGGGACAGGGGGCGAAGGCTACACCTTC
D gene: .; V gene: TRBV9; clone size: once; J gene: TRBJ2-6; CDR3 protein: CASSDPTGVGANVLTF; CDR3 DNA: TGTGCCAGCAGCGACCCGACGGGGGTTGGGGCCAACGTCCTGACTTTC
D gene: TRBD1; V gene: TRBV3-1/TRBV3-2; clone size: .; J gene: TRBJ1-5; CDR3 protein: CASSQSGQVYQHF; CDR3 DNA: TGTGCCAGCAGCCAATCTGGACAGGTCTATCAGCATTTT
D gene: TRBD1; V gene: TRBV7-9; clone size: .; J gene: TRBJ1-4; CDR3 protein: CASSLRQGNEKLFF; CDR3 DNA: TGTGCCAGCAGCTTAAGACAGGGAAACGAAAAACTGTTTTTT
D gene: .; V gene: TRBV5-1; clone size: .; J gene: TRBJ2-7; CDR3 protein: CASSLRGEQYF; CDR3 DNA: TGCGCCAGCAGCTTAAGGGGCGAGCAGTACTTC
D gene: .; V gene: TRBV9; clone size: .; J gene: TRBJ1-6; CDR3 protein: CASSASGGSGWMTSNSPLHF; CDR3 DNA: TGTGCCAGCAGCGCGTCAGGAGGGTCAGGCTGGATGACGAGTAATTCACCCCTCCACTTT
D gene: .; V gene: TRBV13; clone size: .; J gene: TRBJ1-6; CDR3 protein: CASSLGQDNSPLHF; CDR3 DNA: TGTGCCAGCAGCTTAGGGCAGGATAATTCACCCCTCCACTTT
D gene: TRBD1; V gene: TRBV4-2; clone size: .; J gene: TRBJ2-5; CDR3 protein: CASSPLNSDRGEETQYF; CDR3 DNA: TGTGCCAGCAGCCCTTTGAATTCGGACAGGGGTGAAGAGACCCAGTACTTC
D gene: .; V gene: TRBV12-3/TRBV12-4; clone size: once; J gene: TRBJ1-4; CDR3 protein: CASSARGKGLFF; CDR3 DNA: TGTGCCAGCAGTGCGCGGGGAAAAGGACTGTTTTTT
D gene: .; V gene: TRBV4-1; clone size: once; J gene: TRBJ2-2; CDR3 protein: CASSQDLGRQNTGELFF; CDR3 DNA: TGCGCCAGCAGCCAAGATCTAGGAAGGCAAAACACCGGGGAGCTGTTTTTT
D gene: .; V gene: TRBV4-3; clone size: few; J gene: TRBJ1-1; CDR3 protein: CASSQVTGNTEAFF; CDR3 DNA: TGCGCCAGCAGCCAAGTAACGGGAAACACTGAAGCTTTCTTT
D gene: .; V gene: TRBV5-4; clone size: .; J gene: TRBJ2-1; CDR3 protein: CASRLTGDVEQFF; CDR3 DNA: TGTGCCAGCAGATTGACCGGGGATGTTGAGCAGTTCTTC
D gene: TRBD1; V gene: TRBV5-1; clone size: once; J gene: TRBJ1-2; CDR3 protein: CASSLAPGGNYGYTF; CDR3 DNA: TGCGCCAGCAGCTTGGCTCCAGGGGGAAACTATGGCTACACCTTC
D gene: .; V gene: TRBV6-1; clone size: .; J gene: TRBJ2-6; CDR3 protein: CASSEAGRAGANVLTF; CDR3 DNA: TGTGCCAGCAGTGAAGCGGGCAGGGCTGGGGCCAACGTCCTGACTTTC
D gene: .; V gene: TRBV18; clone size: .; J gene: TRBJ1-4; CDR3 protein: CASSPHWGQEKLFF; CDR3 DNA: TGTGCCAGCTCACCACACTGGGGGCAGGAAAAACTGTTTTTT
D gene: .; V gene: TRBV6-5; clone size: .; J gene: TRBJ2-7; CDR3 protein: CASMTQGYEQYF; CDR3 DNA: TGTGCCAGCATGACACAGGGCTACGAGCAGTACTTC
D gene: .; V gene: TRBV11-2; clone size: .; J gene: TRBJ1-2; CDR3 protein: CASSLRSGKSYGYTF; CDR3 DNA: TGTGCCAGCAGCTTAAGGTCAGGGAAAAGCTATGGCTACACCTTC
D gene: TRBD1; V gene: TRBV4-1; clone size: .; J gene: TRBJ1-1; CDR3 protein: CASSHTKTGGTEAFF; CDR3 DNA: TGCGCCAGCAGCCATACGAAAACAGGGGGCACTGAAGCTTTCTTT
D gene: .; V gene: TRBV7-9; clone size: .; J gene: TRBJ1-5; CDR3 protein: CASSSTHSNQPQHF; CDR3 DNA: TGTGCCAGCAGCTCGACACATAGCAATCAGCCCCAGCATTTT
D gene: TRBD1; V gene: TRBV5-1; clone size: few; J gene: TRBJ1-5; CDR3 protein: CASRPTGGGQPQHF; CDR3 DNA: TGCGCCAGCAGGCCGACAGGGGGTGGGCAGCCCCAGCATTTT
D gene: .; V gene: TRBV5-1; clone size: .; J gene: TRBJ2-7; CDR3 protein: CASSLAVGRGYEQYF; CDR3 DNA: TGCGCCAGCAGCTTGGCCGTTGGTCGGGGCTACGAGCAGTACTTC
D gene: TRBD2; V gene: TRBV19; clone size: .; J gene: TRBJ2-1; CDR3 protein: CASKTSGGGYNEQFF; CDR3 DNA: TGTGCCAGTAAAACTAGCGGGGGGGGATACAATGAGCAGTTCTTC
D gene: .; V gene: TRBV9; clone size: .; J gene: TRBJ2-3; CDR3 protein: CASSVERGRGPPTDTQYF; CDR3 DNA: TGTGCCAGCAGCGTAGAAAGGGGGCGGGGACCGCCCACAGATACGCAGTATTTT
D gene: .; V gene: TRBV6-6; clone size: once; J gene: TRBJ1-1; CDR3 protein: CASSYDDLEAFF; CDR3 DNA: TGTGCCAGCAGTTACGACGACTTAGAAGCTTTCTTT
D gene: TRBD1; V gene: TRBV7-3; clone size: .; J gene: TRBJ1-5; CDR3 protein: CASSSTGSSNQPQHF; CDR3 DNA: TGTGCCAGCAGCTCGACAGGGAGTAGCAATCAGCCCCAGCATTTT
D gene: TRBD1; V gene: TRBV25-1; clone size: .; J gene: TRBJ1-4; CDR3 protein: CASRQTGQLEKLFF; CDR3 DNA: TGTGCCAGCAGGCAAACGGGACAGCTCGAAAAACTGTTTTTT
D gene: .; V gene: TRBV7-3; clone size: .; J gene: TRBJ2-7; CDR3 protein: CASSSGNRGEQYF; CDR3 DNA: TGTGCCAGCAGCTCCGGGAACCGGGGGGAGCAGTACTTC
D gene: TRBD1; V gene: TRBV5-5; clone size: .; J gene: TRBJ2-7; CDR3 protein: CASSIGTGVRNEQYF; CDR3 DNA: TGTGCCAGCAGCATTGGTACAGGGGTTAGGAACGAGCAGTACTTC
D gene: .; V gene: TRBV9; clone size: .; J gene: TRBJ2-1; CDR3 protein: CASSVGLVGEQFF; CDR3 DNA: TGTGCCAGCAGCGTGGGTCTAGTGGGTGAGCAGTTCTTC
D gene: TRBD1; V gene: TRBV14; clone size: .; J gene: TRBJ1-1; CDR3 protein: CASRTGSEAFF; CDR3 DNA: TGTGCCAGCAGGACAGGGAGTGAAGCTTTCTTT
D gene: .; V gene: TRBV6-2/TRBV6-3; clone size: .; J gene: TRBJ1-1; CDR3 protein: CASSYSRGGRGGTNTEAFF; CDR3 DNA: TGTGCCAGCAGTTACTCGAGGGGGGGGAGGGGAGGAACGAACACTGAAGCTTTCTTT
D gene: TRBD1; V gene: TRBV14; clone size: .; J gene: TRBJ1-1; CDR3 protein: CASSHRTGMNTEAFF; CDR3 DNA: TGTGCCAGCAGCCACAGGACAGGCATGAACACTGAAGCTTTCTTT
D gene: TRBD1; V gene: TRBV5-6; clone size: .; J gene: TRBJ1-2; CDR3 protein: CASSLRDRAARGYTF; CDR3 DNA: TGTGCCAGCAGCTTACGGGACAGGGCAGCTCGTGGCTACACCTTC
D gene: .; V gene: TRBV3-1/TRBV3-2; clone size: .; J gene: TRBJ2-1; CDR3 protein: CASSQARLAYNEQFF; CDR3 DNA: TGTGCCAGCAGCCAAGCAAGACTAGCCTACAATGAGCAGTTCTTC
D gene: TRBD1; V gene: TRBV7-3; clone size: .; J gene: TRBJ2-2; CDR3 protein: CASSPTRQGLNTGELFF; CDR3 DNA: TGTGCCAGCAGCCCAACTCGACAGGGCTTGAACACCGGGGAGCTGTTTTTT
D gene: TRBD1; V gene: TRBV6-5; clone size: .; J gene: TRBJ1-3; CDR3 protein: CASRMDRVNTIYF; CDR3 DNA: TGTGCCAGCAGAATGGACAGGGTAAACACCATATATTTT